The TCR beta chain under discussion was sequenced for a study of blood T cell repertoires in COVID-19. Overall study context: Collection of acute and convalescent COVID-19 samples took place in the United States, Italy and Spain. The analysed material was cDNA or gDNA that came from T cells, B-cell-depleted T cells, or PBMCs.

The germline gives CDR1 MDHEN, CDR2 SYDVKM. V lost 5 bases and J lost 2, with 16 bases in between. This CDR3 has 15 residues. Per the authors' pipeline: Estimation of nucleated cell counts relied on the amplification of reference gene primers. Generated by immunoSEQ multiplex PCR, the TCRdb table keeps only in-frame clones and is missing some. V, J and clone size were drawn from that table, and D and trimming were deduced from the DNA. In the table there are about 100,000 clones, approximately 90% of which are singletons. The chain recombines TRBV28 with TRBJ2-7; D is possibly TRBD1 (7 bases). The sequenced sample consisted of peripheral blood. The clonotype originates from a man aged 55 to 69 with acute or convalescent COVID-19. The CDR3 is CASSPPAGGPYEQYF. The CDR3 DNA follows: TGTGCCAGCAGTCCCCCCGCAGGGGGGCCCTACGAGCAGTACTTC.